Below are 14 T cell receptor beta chains sequenced from a single sample in a study of regulatory T cells in long-lasting Graves disease (dated by TCRdb to about 2021). Libraries came from multiplex PCR. The sample was run on an Illumina HiSeq 4000. iRepertoire HTBI primers and Arm-PCR amplification of CDR3 regions were used to construct TCR beta libraries. In TCRdb, the public reads were trimmed at Q25 with fastp and aligned with MiXCR, with productive beta chains retained. Merged by CDR3 protein, the rows form single entries marked with the most common genes and DNA. The sample contains more than 400,000 distinct CDR3 sequences, 15% to 20% of them found a single time. The top ten clonotypes cover over 9% of the sample. Sample time point, as interpreted from the label and publication: newly diagnosed GD, antithyroid drugs for less than 3 months. For both TCR sequencing and RNA sequencing, RNA was extracted from PBMCs in TRIzol.

Separately, the same data were catalogued under a study of T cells in Graves' hyperthyroidism and ophthalmopathy.

Source: peripheral blood mononuclear cells (PBMCs), taken at new diagnosis, from a patient treated with antithyroid drugs. These receptors were obtained from a man between 35 and 55 years old with Graves disease. Donor details come from another sample of the same person, matched by shared clones.

V is TRBV12-3 or TRBV12-4 and J is TRBJ2-2; perhaps TRBD2 as D (6 bases). The length of the CDR3 is 16 residues. Trimming took 8 bases from V and 5 from J, leaving 21 bases between them. The CDR3 protein is CASLFEWGAGTGELFF. CDR3 coding DNA: TGTGCCAGCCTTTTCGAGTGGGGCGCGGGAACCGGGGAGCTGTTTTTT.

This clonotype showed up many times. The chain employs TRBV6-2 or TRBV6-3 and TRBJ1-1; D unclear. CDR1 MNHEY and CDR2 SVGEGT come from the germline V gene. Trimming took 4 bases from V and 4 from J, leaving 13 bases between them. The CDR3 contains 14 residues. The CDR3 DNA reads TGTGCCAGCAGTTTGACGGACGGAGCCACTGAAGCTTTCTTT. As protein: CASSLTDGATEAFF.

This clonotype showed up many times. J is TRBJ2-3 and V is TRBV30, with D tentatively TRBD2 (6 bases). The CDR3 is 15 amino acids. In germline, CDR1 is GTSNPN, CDR2 SVGIG (reference sequence). The germline V and J ends were trimmed by 1 base and 1 base, with 12 bases remaining between them. CDR3 in amino acids: CAWSAGDPRTDTQYF. The CDR3 DNA reads TGTGCCTGGAGTGCGGGAGACCCACGCACAGATACGCAGTATTTT.

With regard to this clonotype: The conserved phenylalanine or tryptophan is not found at the CDR3 terminus, so this likely reflects a read error. This rearrangement joins TRBV7-8 to TRBJ2-4; no clear D gene. The J call may be wrong; the DNA end is better matched by TRBJ2-5. Germline V CDR1 and CDR2: SGHVS, FQNEAQ. The CDR3 contains 15 residues. The CDR3 reads CASSERPNEQETQYL. The CDR3, as DNA: TGTGCCAGCAGCGAAAGGCCGAATGAACAAGAGACCCAGTACCTC.

This chain uses TRBV12-3 or TRBV12-4 with TRBJ1-1; D perhaps matches TRBD1 (6 bases). This CDR3 has 14 residues. V gave up 7 bases and J gave up 1 base, with 13 bases separating them. DNA of the CDR3: TGTGCCAGCACCCCAGGGGCTTCGAACACTGAAGCTTTCTTT. It translates to CASTPGASNTEAFF.

To note about this clonotype: Just one base apart from a much larger clone, this may be a read error. The CDR3 does not end in the conserved phenylalanine or tryptophan, so this is likely a read error. This sequence joins TRBV10-3 and TRBJ1-1, with D perhaps matching TRBD1 (5 bases). V shed 4 bases and J shed 6 bases, with 9 bases lying between them. This CDR3 comprises 12 residues. The germline gives CDR1 ENHRY, CDR2 SYGVKD. The CDR3 DNA follows: TGTGCCATCAGTGCTTTAGGGGCTGAAGCTTTCTTA. It encodes CAISALGAEAFL.

The rearrangement joins TRBV10-2 to TRBJ2-2; D is unclear. CDR1 is WSHSY and CDR2 is SAAADI in the germline V gene. Trimming stripped 5 bases from V and 4 bases from J, with 14 bases between. The CDR3 totals 15 residues. Written as DNA, the CDR3 is TGCGCCAGCAGTTTAAGATCGGCTCCCACCGGGGAGCTGTTTTTT. Translated: CASSLRSAPTGELFF.

This clonotype was seen many times. The gene calls are TRBV5-1 and TRBJ2-1, with D possibly called TRBD1 or TRBD2 (5 bases each). V gave up 4 bases and J gave up 4 bases, with 15 bases separating them. From germline, CDR1 is SGHRS and CDR2 YFSETQ. The CDR3 runs 15 residues. The CDR3, as DNA: TGCGCCAGCAGCGGGGGATCTATCCTATACAATGAGCAGTTCTTC. Protein product: CASSGGSILYNEQFF. Together with reference TRBV5-1 and TRBJ2-1, the CDR3 gives the full variable domain: KAGVTQTPRYLIKTRGQQVTLSCSPISGHRSVSWYQQTPGQGLQFLFEYFSETQRNKGNFPGRFSGRQFSNSRSEMNVSTLELGDSALYLCASSGGSILYNEQFFGPGTRLTVL.

This clonotype was observed at least ten times. The chain combines TRBV29-1 with TRBJ1-1; tentatively, D is TRBD1 (6 bases). This CDR3 has 11 amino acids. Germline CDR1 and CDR2: SQVTM and ANQGSEA. The germline V and J ends were trimmed by 6 bases and 6 bases, with 11 bases remaining between them. CDR3 loop: CSVATGSEAFF. As DNA, the CDR3 is TGCAGCGTCGCCACAGGGTCTGAAGCTTTCTTT.

The chain carries TRBV18 and TRBJ1-2; D gene unclear. The germline gives CDR1 KGHSH, CDR2 LQKENI. The V end lost 2 bases, the J end lost 2 bases, and 9 bases lay between the germline ends. The CDR3 has 14 amino acids. DNA of the CDR3: TGTGCCAGCTCACCATCGCGGGGAAACTATGGCTACACCTTC. This encodes CASSPSRGNYGYTF.

At least ten counts were recorded for this clonotype. J is TRBJ2-1 and V is TRBV7-8; D is possibly TRBD2 (5 bases). The CDR3 is 16 amino acids. Germline V gives CDR1 SGHVS, CDR2 FQNEAQ. Trimming removed 7 bases at V and 6 bases at J, with 22 bases between. CDR3 nucleotide sequence: TGTGCCAGCACCGGAGACGGAGGACCGTCCCGCAATGAGCAGTTCTTC. The encoded protein is CASTGDGGPSRNEQFF.

This clonotype came up a few times. The V and J genes are TRBV6-2 or TRBV6-3 and TRBJ2-7; 11 bases agree with TRBD2. V lost 2 bases to trimming and J lost 4 bases; unmatched junction nucleotides: 7. CDR3 length equals 16 residues. The germline V gene encodes CDR1 MNHEY and CDR2 SVGEGT. CDR3 sequence reads: CASSYHPLAGAYEQYF. In DNA form, the CDR3 reads TGTGCCAGCAGTTACCACCCACTAGCGGGAGCTTACGAGCAGTACTTC.

The table lists this clonotype with many counts. The CDR3 DNA reads as TGTGCCAGCAGCCAACCCAACAGGGGTGGATACGAGCAGTACTTC. This translates into CASSQPNRGGYEQYF. This chain uses TRBV3-1 with TRBJ2-7, with 7 positions matching TRBD1. The CDR3 contains 15 residues. Germline CDR1 and CDR2: LGHDT and YNNKEL (reference sequence). Unmatched junction bases numbered 8, after V lost 2 bases and J lost 4 bases.

This clonotype was detected ten times or more. The CDR3 region is CASSARTSGRGETQYF. CDR3 DNA: TGTGCCAGCAGCGCCAGGACTAGCGGGAGAGGGGAGACCCAGTACTTC. The gene calls are TRBV27 and TRBJ2-1, with 13 bases that match TRBD2. The DNA end lines up better with TRBJ2-5; the J call may be wrong. The CDR3 runs to 16 residues. CDR1 and CDR2 from the germline V gene are MNHEY and SMNVEV (reference sequence).